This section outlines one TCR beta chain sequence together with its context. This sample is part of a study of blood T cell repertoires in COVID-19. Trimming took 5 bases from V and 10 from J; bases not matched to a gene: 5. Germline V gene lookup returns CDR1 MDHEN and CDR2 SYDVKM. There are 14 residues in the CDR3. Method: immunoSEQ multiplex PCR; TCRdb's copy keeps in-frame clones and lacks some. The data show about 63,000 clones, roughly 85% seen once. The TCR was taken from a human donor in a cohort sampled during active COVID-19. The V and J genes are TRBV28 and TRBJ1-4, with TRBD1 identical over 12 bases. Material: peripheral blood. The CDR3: CASSPGTGGRKLFF. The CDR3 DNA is TGTGCCAGCAGTCCCGGGACAGGGGGCCGAAAACTGTTTTTT.